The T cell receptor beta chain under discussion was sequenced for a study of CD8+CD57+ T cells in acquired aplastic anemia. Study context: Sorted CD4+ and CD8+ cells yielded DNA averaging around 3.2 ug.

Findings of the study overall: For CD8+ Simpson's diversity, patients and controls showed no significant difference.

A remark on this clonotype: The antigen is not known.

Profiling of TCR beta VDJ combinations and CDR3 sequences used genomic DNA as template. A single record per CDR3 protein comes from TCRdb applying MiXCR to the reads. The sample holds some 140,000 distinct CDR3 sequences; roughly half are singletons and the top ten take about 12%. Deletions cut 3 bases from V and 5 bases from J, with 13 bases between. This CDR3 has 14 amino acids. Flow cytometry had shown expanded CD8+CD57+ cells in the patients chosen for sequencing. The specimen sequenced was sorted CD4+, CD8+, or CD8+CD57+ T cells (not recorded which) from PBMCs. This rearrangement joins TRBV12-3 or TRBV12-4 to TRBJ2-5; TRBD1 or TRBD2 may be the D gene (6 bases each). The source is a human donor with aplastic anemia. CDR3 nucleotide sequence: TGTGCCAGCAGTTTTGGAGGGGGAGGCGAGACCCAGTACTTC. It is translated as CASSFGGGGETQYF.